This is a list of T cell receptor beta chains from one sample in a study of shared clonotypes between healthy human individuals. The protocol was immunoSEQ multiplex PCR, while the TCRdb copy is restricted to in-frame clones and leaves out a portion. The sample comprises over a million clones, 98% of which are singletons, and about 0.45% rests with the top ten. Sample: naive CD4+ T cells sorted from blood. These TCRs come from a man aged 25-45 years in good health. Both conserved end residues are trimmed from each CDR3. Each record gives: V gene, J gene, D gene, CDR3 length, CDR3 protein. The D gene is left open where the match is weak.

>TRBV5-5|TRBJ1-2|TRBD1|12
ASSMDRGVEGYT
>TRBV5-1|TRBJ2-4|.|13
ASSHGTLAKNIQY
>TRBV30|TRBJ2-7|.|12
AWRGYGRSYEQY
>TRBV5-1|TRBJ2-1|TRBD2|13
ASSVSGLRRNEQF
>TRBV5-6|TRBJ2-3|.|14
ASSLRAVGATDTQY
>TRBV5-4|TRBJ2-7|TRBD2|11
ASSFAGAYEQY
>TRBV6-5|TRBJ2-2|.|11
ASSRVNTGELF
>TRBV10-3|TRBJ2-5|TRBD1|11
AIRRDSQETQY
>TRBV30|TRBJ2-7|.|12
AWSVQGSTNEQY
>TRBV7-8|TRBJ1-5|TRBD1|14
ASSFARDRANQPQH
>TRBV7-2|TRBJ2-4|TRBD1|14
ASSFAGQGSKNIQY
>TRBV5-1|TRBJ1-5|.|12
ASSYGTDNQPQH
>TRBV19|TRBJ2-2|TRBD2|13
ASSMTSVNTGELF
>TRBV30|TRBJ2-7|TRBD2|11
AWRLAGWYEQY
>TRBV7-2|TRBJ1-2|.|13
ASSPTGRSNYGYT
>TRBV28|TRBJ2-1|TRBD2|15
ASSSPARTSGVNEQF
>TRBV7-2|TRBJ2-5|TRBD1|12
ASSSTGGGETQY
>TRBV11-2|TRBJ2-7|.|12
ASSRQRSNYEQY
>TRBV4-1|TRBJ2-1|.|12
ASSQPTERNEQF
>TRBV7-2|TRBJ2-4|TRBD1|16
ASSYTPDRVGPKNIQY
>TRBV5-1|TRBJ2-1|.|10
ASSLGQLGGF
>TRBV25-1|TRBJ2-1|TRBD2|13
ASSRLAAGYNEQF
>TRBV5-6|TRBJ2-3|.|14
ASSLVQMSSTDTQY
>TRBV5-1|TRBJ2-1|.|13
ASSLWGDTYNEQF
>TRBV14|TRBJ2-7|.|15
ASSQDRGLATTYEQY
>TRBV12-5|TRBJ1-2|.|11
ASGLAGFTGYT
>TRBV11-2|TRBJ2-5|TRBD1|13
ASSLTRGYQETQY
>TRBV28|TRBJ2-5|.|12
ASSSERVRKTQY
>TRBV5-1|TRBJ2-1|TRBD2|14
ASSSLAGASYNEQF
>TRBV5-1|TRBJ2-6|.|12
ASSLEPGANVLT
>TRBV7-9|TRBJ1-2|.|11
ASSDDRRYGYT
>TRBV10-1|TRBJ2-7|.|11
ASESGDSYEQY
>TRBV15|TRBJ2-7|TRBD2|13
ATSRRLAGSYEQY
>TRBV27|TRBJ2-3|.|12
ASSFQGRTDTQY
>TRBV11-2|TRBJ2-7|.|11
ASSYGLLGEQY
>TRBV27|TRBJ1-4|TRBD1|12
ASSSRQGNEKLF
>TRBV6-6|TRBJ2-3|.|10
ASSYSGATQY
>TRBV7-7|TRBJ1-4|.|14
ASSPRSALTNEKLF
>TRBV28|TRBJ1-4|TRBD1|12
ASTSGQGGEGVF
>TRBV10-3|TRBJ2-1|TRBD1|13
AISESGTGSTEQF
>TRBV5-6|TRBJ2-5|.|14
ASSLFETLGPETQY